A selection of T cell receptor beta chains follows, all from one sample in a study of T-cell memory formation after mild COVID-19. From the 5' RACE reads, TCRdb called clonotypes with MiXCR, one entry per CDR3 protein. The sample records some 300,000 distinct CDR3 sequences, just under 20% being singletons. Sequencing used PBMCs or a T cell subset sorted from them (not recorded which). Receptors were obtained from a young man who had mild COVID-19 (a few samples of this study predate the infection). Cell type and time point are not known. Each CDR3 is given with its conserved first and last residue. The order of the fields is V gene, CDR3 protein.

>TRBV7-8
CASRVTSNTGELFF
>TRBV6-1
CASSGWTSGDPDTQYF
>TRBV7-2
CASSTHEPKGYGYTF
>TRBV3-1
CASSQERRVGTQYF
>TRBV24-1
CATRAVSGELFF
>TRBV7-9
CASSSPSGYQETQYF
>TRBV18
CASSNVGERAFF
>TRBV5-1
CASSRGPGQGAPHTGELFF
>TRBV5-1
CASRGGQLSETQYF
>TRBV6-2/TRBV6-3
CASSYGGHNEQFF
>TRBV5-1
CASSLGPGGQGYNEQFF
>TRBV20-1
CSAQDVSIRETQYF
>TRBV7-2
CASSSRGDSPLHF
>TRBV20-1
CSASSPGGNEQFF
>TRBV7-2
CASSSPGKDRTDTQYF
>TRBV6-5
CASSYLGAGELFF
>TRBV6-5
CASSYWGGSAEAFF
>TRBV7-2
CASSFGGGAVTQYF
>TRBV4-1
CASSQEAGTYAGYTF
>TRBV27
CASSLVAGGPTQYF
>TRBV28
CASSLSQGVGGNSPLHF
>TRBV12-3/TRBV12-4
CASRQGQGIDEQFF
>TRBV28
CASSLPTGGEETQYF
>TRBV7-9
CASSLARGAGIEQFF
>TRBV12-3/TRBV12-4
CASSLGGGLFGTQYF
>TRBV30
CAFPPGQADEQYF
>TRBV18
CASSPREGFDSEAFF
>TRBV6-2/TRBV6-3
CASSPRRGGADTQYF
>TRBV6-1
CASSEWRGGNSPLHF
>TRBV5-1
CASSLAYRSGLNYGYTF
>TRBV20-1
CSARYSGGFNEQFF
>TRBV12-3/TRBV12-4
CASSLGAGNTAKNIQYF
>TRBV6-1
CASTDWGNQPQHF
>TRBV6-5
CASSSTGRNSPLHF
>TRBV9
CASTQGFGYGYTF
>TRBV6-5
CASSYDIGQGGTEAFF